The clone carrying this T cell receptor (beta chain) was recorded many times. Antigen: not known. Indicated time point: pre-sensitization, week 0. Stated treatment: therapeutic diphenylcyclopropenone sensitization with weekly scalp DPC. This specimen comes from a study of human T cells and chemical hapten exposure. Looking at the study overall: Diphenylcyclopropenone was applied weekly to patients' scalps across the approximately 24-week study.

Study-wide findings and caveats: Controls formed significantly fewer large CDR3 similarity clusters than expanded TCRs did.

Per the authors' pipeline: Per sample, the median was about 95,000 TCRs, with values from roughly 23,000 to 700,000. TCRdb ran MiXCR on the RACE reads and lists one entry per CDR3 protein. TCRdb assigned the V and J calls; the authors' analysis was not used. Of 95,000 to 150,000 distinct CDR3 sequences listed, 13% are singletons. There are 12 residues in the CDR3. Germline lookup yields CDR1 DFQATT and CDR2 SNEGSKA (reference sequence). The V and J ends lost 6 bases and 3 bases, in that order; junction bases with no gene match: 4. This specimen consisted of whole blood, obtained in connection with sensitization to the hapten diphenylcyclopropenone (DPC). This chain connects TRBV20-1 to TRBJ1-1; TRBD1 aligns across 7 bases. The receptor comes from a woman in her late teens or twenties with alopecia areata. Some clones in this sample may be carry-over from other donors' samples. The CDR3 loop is CSAKGGYTEAFF. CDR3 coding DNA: TGCAGTGCAAAAGGGGGCTACACTGAAGCTTTCTTT.